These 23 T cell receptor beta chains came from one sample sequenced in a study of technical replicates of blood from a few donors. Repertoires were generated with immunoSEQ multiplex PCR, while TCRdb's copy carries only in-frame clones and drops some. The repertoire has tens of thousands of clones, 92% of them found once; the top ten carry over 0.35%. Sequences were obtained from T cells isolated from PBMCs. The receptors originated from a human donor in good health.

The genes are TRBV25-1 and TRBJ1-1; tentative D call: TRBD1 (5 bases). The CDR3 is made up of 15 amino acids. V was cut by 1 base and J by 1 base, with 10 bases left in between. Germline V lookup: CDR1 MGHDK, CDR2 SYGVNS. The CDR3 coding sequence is TGTGCCAGCAGTGAATCGGGGAGGGGGAACACTGAAGCTTTCTTT. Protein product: CASSESGRGNTEAFF.

The CDR3 here is CAISDRAYEQYF. CDR3 bases: TGTGCCATCAGTGATCGAGCCTACGAGCAGTACTTC. The chain couples TRBV10-3 to TRBJ2-7; D is uncertain. The CDR3 contains 12 residues. V lost 3 bases and J lost 2, with 5 bases in between. Germline CDR1 is ENHRY and CDR2 is SYGVKD.

CDR3 loop: CAISVLRLAGGDEQFF. CDR3 in DNA: TGTGCCATCAGCGTCCTGCGACTAGCGGGAGGAGATGAGCAGTTCTTC. This chain links TRBV10-3 with TRBJ2-1; 13 nucleotides line up with TRBD2. Germline V gene lookup returns CDR1 ENHRY and CDR2 SYGVKD. J gave up 8 bases and V 6 bases, and 10 bases lay outside the gene matches. This CDR3 comprises 16 residues.

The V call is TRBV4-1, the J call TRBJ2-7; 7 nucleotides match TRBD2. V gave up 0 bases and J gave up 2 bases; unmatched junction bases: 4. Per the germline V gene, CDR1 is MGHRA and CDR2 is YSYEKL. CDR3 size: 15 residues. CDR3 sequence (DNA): TGCGCCAGCAGCCAAGAGAGACTAGCTCCCTACGAGCAGTACTTC. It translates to CASSQERLAPYEQYF.

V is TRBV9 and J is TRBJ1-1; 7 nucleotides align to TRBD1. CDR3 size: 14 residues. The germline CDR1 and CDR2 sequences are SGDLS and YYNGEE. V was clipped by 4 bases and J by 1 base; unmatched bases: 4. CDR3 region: CASSKGQPNTEAFF. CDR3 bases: TGTGCCAGCAGCAAGGGACAGCCGAACACTGAAGCTTTCTTT. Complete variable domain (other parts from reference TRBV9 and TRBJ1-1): DSGVTQTPKHLITATGQRVTLRCSPRSGDLSVYWYQQSLDQGLQFLIQYYNGEERAKGNILERFSAQQFPDLHSELNLSSLELGDSALYFCASSKGQPNTEAFFGQGTRLTVV.

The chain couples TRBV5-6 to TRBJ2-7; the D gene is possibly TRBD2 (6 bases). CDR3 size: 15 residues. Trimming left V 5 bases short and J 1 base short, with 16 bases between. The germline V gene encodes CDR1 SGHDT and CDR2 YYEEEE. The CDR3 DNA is TGTGCCAGCAGGCCATCCGGAGGGATGTCCTACGAGCAGTACTTC. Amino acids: CASRPSGGMSYEQYF.

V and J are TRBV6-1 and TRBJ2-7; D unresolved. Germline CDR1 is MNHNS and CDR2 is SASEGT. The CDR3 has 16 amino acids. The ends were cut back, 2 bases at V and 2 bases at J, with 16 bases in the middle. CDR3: CASSESLSSLTYEQYF. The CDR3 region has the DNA TGTGCCAGCAGTGAAAGTTTGAGTTCCCTGACCTACGAGCAGTACTTC.

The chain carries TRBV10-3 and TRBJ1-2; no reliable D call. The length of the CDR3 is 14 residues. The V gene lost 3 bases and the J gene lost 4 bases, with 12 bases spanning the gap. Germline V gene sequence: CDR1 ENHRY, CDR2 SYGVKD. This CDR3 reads CAISDRYRFYGYTF. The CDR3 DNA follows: TGTGCCATCAGTGACAGGTACCGATTCTATGGCTACACCTTC.

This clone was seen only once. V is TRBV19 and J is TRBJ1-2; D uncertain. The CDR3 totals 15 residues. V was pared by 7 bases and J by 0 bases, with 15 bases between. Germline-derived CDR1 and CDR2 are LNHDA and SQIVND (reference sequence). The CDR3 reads CASNPRSTTNYGYTF. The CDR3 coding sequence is TGTGCCAGTAATCCCCGGAGCACTACTAACTATGGCTACACCTTC.

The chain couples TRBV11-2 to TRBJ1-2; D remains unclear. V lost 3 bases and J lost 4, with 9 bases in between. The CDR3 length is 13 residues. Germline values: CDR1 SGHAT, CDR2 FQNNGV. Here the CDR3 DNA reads TGTGCCAGCAGCTTGTCTGCAGGCTATGGCTACACCTTC. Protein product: CASSLSAGYGYTF.

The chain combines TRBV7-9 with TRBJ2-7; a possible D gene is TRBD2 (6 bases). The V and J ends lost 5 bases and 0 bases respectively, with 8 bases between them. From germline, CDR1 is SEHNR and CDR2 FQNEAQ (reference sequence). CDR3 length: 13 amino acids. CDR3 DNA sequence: TGTGCCAGCAGCCAGCGGGTCTCCTACGAGCAGTACTTC. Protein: CASSQRVSYEQYF.

The CDR3 region has the DNA TGTGCCAGCAGCTTAAACCGACAGGGCACAGATACGCAGTATTTT. Residues: CASSLNRQGTDTQYF. The chain joins TRBV11-2 to TRBJ2-3; tentatively, D is TRBD1 (6 bases). V was clipped by 2 bases and J by 1 base, with 10 bases between them. The CDR3 sequence is 15 residues long. Germline V lookup: CDR1 SGHAT, CDR2 FQNNGV.

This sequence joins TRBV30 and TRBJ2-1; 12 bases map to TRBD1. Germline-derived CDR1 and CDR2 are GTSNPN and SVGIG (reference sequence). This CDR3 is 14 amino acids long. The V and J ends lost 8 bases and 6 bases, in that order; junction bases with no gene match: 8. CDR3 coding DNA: TGTGCCGGAAGAAAGGGACAGGGGGCCAATGAGCAGTTCTTC. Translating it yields CAGRKGQGANEQFF.

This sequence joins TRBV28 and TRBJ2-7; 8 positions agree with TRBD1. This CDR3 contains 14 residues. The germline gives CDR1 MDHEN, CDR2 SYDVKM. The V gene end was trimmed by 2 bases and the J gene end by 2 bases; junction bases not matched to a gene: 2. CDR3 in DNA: TGTGCCAGCAGTTTACCAGGGGGCGCCTACGAGCAGTACTTC. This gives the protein CASSLPGGAYEQYF.

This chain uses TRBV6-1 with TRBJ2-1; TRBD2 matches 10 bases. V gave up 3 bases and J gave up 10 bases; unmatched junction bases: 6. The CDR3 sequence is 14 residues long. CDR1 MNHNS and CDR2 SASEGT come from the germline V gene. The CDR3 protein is CASSDLAGAGEQFF. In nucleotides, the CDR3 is TGTGCCAGCAGTGACCTAGCGGGAGCAGGCGAGCAGTTCTTC.

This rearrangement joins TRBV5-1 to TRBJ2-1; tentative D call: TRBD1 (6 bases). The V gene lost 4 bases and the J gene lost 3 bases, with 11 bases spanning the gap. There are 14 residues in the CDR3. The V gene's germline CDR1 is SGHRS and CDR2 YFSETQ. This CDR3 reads CASSTRQDYNEQFF. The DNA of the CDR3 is TGCGCCAGCAGCACCCGACAGGACTACAATGAGCAGTTCTTC.

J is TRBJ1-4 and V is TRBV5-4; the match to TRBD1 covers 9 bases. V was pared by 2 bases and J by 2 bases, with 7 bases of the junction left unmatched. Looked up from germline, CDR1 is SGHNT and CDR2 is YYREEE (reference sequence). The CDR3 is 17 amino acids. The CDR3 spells CASSFWTGEGTNEKLFF. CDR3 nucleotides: TGTGCCAGCAGCTTTTGGACAGGGGAAGGGACTAATGAAAAACTGTTTTTT. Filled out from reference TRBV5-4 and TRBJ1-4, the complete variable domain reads ETGVTQSPTHLIKTRGQQVTLRCSSQSGHNTVSWYQQALGQGPQFIFQYYREEENGRGNFPPRFSGLQFPNYSSELNVNALELDDSALYLCASSFWTGEGTNEKLFFGSGTQLSVL.

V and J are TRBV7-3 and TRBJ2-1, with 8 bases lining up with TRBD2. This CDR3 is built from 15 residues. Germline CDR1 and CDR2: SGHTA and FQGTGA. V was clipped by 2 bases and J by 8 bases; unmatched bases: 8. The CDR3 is CASSLSSGRLYEQFF. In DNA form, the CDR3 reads TGTGCCAGCAGCTTATCCAGCGGGAGATTATATGAGCAGTTCTTC.

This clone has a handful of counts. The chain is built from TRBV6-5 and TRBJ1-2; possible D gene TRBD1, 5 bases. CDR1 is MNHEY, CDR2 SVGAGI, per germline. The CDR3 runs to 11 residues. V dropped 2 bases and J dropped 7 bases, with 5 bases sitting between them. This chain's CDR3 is CASSYRGGYTF. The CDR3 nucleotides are TGTGCCAGCAGTTACAGGGGTGGCTACACCTTC.

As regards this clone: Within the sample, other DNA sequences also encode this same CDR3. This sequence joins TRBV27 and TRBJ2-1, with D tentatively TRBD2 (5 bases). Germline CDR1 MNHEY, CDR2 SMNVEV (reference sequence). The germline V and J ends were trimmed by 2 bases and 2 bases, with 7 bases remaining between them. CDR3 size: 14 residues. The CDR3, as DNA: TGTGCCAGCAGTTTAAGCGGAACCTACAATGAGCAGTTCTTC. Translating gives CASSLSGTYNEQFF.

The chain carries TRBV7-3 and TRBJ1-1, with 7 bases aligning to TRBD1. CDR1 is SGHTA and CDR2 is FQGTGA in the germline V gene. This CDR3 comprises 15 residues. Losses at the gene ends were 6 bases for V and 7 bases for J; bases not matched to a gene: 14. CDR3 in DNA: TGTGCCAGCAGTTCGACGGGACAGCGTAATCGTGAAGCTTTCTTT. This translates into CASSSTGQRNREAFF.

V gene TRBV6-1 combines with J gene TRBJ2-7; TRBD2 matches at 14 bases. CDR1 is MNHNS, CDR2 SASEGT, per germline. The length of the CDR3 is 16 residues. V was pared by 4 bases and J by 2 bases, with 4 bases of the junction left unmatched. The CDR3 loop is CASSAGLAGGAYEQYF. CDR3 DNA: TGTGCCAGCAGTGCCGGACTAGCGGGAGGCGCCTACGAGCAGTACTTC.

The CDR3 region is CASSPWGPREKLFF. The CDR3 region has the DNA TGCGCCAGCAGCCCGTGGGGCCCGCGGGAAAAACTGTTTTTT. The chain links TRBV5-1 to TRBJ1-4; TRBD1 might be the D (5 bases). The V end lost 4 bases, the J end lost 8 bases, and 15 bases lay between the germline ends. Germline lookup yields CDR1 SGHRS and CDR2 YFSETQ. The CDR3 is made up of 14 amino acids. The variable domain in full, with the rest retrieved from reference TRBV5-1 and TRBJ1-4, is KAGVTQTPRYLIKTRGQQVTLSCSPISGHRSVSWYQQTPGQGLQFLFEYFSETQRNKGNFPGRFSGRQFSNSRSEMNVSTLELGDSALYLCASSPWGPREKLFFGSGTQLSVL.